This is a list of T cell receptor beta chains from one sample in a study of blood T cell repertoires in COVID-19. The repertoire was sequenced with immunoSEQ multiplex PCR; TCRdb's copy has only in-frame clones and lacks some. The sample consists of about 200,000 clones, around 82% of them appearing once. The specimen was PBMCs or T cells enriched from blood (not recorded which). The origin of the receptors is a middle-aged woman with acute COVID-19. CDR3s include the opening cysteine and the closing phenylalanine or tryptophan. Each record gives: clone size, J gene, D gene, V gene, CDR3 protein, CDR3 DNA. A D gene is named only where the DNA matches it firmly. The size field is filled for only some rows; it gives once, few, many or a size class.

clone_size: many; j_call: TRBJ1-4; d_call: TRBD1; v_call: TRBV10-3; cdr3_aa: CAISESTGGRPNEKLFF; cdr3_nt: TGTGCCATCAGTGAGAGCACAGGGGGCAGGCCTAATGAAAAACTGTTTTTT
clone_size: -; j_call: TRBJ1-1; d_call: -; v_call: TRBV6-1; cdr3_aa: CASSEAVGRARTEAFF; cdr3_nt: TGTGCCAGCAGTGAAGCCGTGGGGAGGGCGCGGACTGAAGCTTTCTTT
clone_size: -; j_call: TRBJ1-1; d_call: -; v_call: TRBV10-3; cdr3_aa: CAISEKETEAFF; cdr3_nt: TGTGCCATCAGTGAGAAGGAGACTGAAGCTTTCTTT
clone_size: -; j_call: TRBJ1-5; d_call: -; v_call: TRBV19; cdr3_aa: CASSITGPNQPQHF; cdr3_nt: TGTGCCAGTAGTATAACAGGCCCCAATCAGCCCCAGCATTTT
clone_size: -; j_call: TRBJ2-7; d_call: TRBD1; v_call: TRBV10-1; cdr3_aa: CASSESTGQGGGEQYF; cdr3_nt: TGCGCCAGCAGTGAGTCGACTGGACAGGGAGGAGGAGAGCAGTACTTC
clone_size: -; j_call: TRBJ2-7; d_call: -; v_call: TRBV25-1; cdr3_aa: CASRYGLSSNYEQYF; cdr3_nt: TGTGCCAGCCGTTATGGACTGTCCTCAAACTACGAGCAGTACTTC
clone_size: -; j_call: TRBJ1-4; d_call: -; v_call: TRBV19; cdr3_aa: CASNSGRPGGEKLFF; cdr3_nt: TGTGCCAGTAACAGTGGACGACCAGGAGGTGAAAAACTGTTTTTT
clone_size: -; j_call: TRBJ2-1; d_call: TRBD2; v_call: TRBV2; cdr3_aa: CASSWDSSGEEFF; cdr3_nt: TGTGCCAGCAGTTGGGACTCGAGCGGGGAGGAGTTCTTC
clone_size: many; j_call: TRBJ1-5; d_call: TRBD1; v_call: TRBV19; cdr3_aa: CASSNTGGAQPQHF; cdr3_nt: TGTGCCAGTAGTAATACAGGGGGCGCTCAGCCCCAGCATTTT
clone_size: -; j_call: TRBJ1-4; d_call: TRBD1; v_call: TRBV5-5; cdr3_aa: CASSFPTGGSNEKLFF; cdr3_nt: TGTGCCAGCAGCTTCCCCACAGGGGGGAGTAATGAAAAACTGTTTTTT
clone_size: -; j_call: TRBJ2-3; d_call: -; v_call: TRBV25-1; cdr3_aa: CASSDSPKNTQYF; cdr3_nt: TGTGCCAGCAGTGATTCCCCCAAAAATACGCAGTATTTT
clone_size: -; j_call: TRBJ1-1; d_call: -; v_call: TRBV9; cdr3_aa: CASSVGGRLGGTEAFF; cdr3_nt: TGTGCCAGCAGCGTAGGAGGGAGGTTGGGAGGGACTGAAGCTTTCTTT
clone_size: -; j_call: TRBJ2-7; d_call: TRBD2; v_call: TRBV10-3; cdr3_aa: CAISDRTSGESSYEQYF; cdr3_nt: TGTGCCATCAGTGATCGTACTAGCGGAGAAAGCTCCTACGAGCAGTACTTC
clone_size: -; j_call: TRBJ2-1; d_call: -; v_call: TRBV19; cdr3_aa: CASSIGGVASRTDEFF; cdr3_nt: TGTGCCAGTAGTATCGGCGGTGTTGCTTCCCGGACTGATGAGTTCTTC
clone_size: -; j_call: TRBJ2-2; d_call: -; v_call: TRBV6-6; cdr3_aa: CASTRTGELFF; cdr3_nt: TGTGCCAGCACCAGAACCGGGGAGCTGTTTTTT
clone_size: -; j_call: TRBJ2-3; d_call: -; v_call: TRBV5-4; cdr3_aa: CASSPRSGSYTDTQYF; cdr3_nt: TGTGCCAGCAGCCCCCGAAGCGGGTCCTACACAGATACGCAGTATTTT
clone_size: -; j_call: TRBJ1-1; d_call: -; v_call: TRBV12-3/TRBV12-4; cdr3_aa: CASILTTEAFF; cdr3_nt: TGTGCCAGCATCTTGACAACTGAAGCTTTCTTT
clone_size: -; j_call: TRBJ2-3; d_call: TRBD1; v_call: TRBV10-3; cdr3_aa: CAIMGTGLTSTDTQYF; cdr3_nt: TGTGCCATCATGGGGACAGGGCTCACTAGCACAGATACGCAGTATTTT
clone_size: -; j_call: TRBJ2-1; d_call: TRBD2; v_call: TRBV19; cdr3_aa: CASSDPGTSGRGLGEQFF; cdr3_nt: TGTGCCAGTAGTGATCCCGGGACTAGCGGGAGAGGTTTGGGTGAGCAGTTCTTC
clone_size: once; j_call: TRBJ2-3; d_call: TRBD2; v_call: TRBV9; cdr3_aa: CASSDSGRGADTQYF; cdr3_nt: TGTGCCAGCAGCGATAGCGGGAGGGGGGCAGATACGCAGTATTTT
clone_size: few; j_call: TRBJ1-2; d_call: -; v_call: TRBV9; cdr3_aa: CASTRGTGTSQGYTF; cdr3_nt: TGTGCCAGCACCCGGGGGACCGGGACCTCACAAGGCTACACCTTC
clone_size: -; j_call: TRBJ1-3; d_call: -; v_call: TRBV6-6; cdr3_aa: CASSGGSGSGNTIYF; cdr3_nt: TGTGCCAGCAGTGGGGGGTCGGGCTCTGGAAACACCATATATTTT
clone_size: -; j_call: TRBJ2-3; d_call: -; v_call: TRBV4-3; cdr3_aa: CASSDAGTDTQYF; cdr3_nt: TGCGCCAGCAGCGACGCAGGGACAGATACGCAGTATTTT
clone_size: -; j_call: TRBJ1-2; d_call: -; v_call: TRBV19; cdr3_aa: CATRASASHAGYGYTF; cdr3_nt: TGTGCCACTCGTGCCTCGGCCAGTCATGCGGGGTATGGCTACACCTTC
clone_size: -; j_call: TRBJ1-1; d_call: -; v_call: TRBV6-5; cdr3_aa: CASSIHRDTEAFF; cdr3_nt: TGTGCCAGCAGTATCCACAGGGACACTGAAGCTTTCTTT
clone_size: once; j_call: TRBJ2-3; d_call: -; v_call: TRBV3-1/TRBV3-2; cdr3_aa: CATAPGGASTDTQYF; cdr3_nt: TGTGCCACCGCTCCTGGCGGTGCTAGCACAGATACGCAGTATTTT